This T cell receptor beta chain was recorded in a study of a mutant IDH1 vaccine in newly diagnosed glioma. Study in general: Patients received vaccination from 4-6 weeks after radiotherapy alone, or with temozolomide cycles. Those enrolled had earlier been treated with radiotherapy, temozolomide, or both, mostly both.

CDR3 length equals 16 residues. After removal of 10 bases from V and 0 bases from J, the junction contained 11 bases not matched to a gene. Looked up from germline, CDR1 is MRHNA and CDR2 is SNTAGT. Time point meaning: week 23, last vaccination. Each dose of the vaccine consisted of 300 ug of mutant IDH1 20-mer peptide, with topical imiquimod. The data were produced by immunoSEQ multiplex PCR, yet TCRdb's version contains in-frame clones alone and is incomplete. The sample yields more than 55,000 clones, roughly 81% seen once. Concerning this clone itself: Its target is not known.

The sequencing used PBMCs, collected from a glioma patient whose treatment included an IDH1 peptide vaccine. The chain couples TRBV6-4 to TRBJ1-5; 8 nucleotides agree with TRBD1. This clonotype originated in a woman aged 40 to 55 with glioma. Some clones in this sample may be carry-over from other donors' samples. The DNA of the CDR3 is TGTGCCATCCTTTCGGACAGGGTCTATAGCAATCAGCCCCAGCATTTT. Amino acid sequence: CAILSDRVYSNQPQHF.